One and the same sample provided the 5 T cell receptor beta chains below, sequenced in a study of shared clonotypes between healthy human individuals. The method was immunoSEQ multiplex PCR; TCRdb's version includes in-frame clones alone and lacks a portion of them. Of some 2 million clones in the sample, less than 95% were seen once. Selected positively for CCR7 and CD45RO-negative, naive CD8 cells excluded terminally differentiated effector memory CD45RA+ cells. The source material was naive CD8+ T cells sorted from blood. Receptor source: a man younger than 35 in good health.

The rearrangement joins TRBV5-4 to TRBJ2-7; 12 bases line up with TRBD2. Germline values: CDR1 SGHNT, CDR2 YYREEE (reference sequence). J was trimmed by 3 bases and V by 2 bases; bases with no gene match: 6. The CDR3 consists of 16 residues. The CDR3 DNA sequence: TGTGCCAGCAGCTTAGTAGGACTAGCGGGAAACTACGAGCAGTACTTC. This codes for CASSLVGLAGNYEQYF.

This chain connects TRBV7-6 to TRBJ2-7; D is perhaps TRBD1 or TRBD2 (5 bases each). V gave up 5 bases and J gave up 6 bases, with 20 bases separating them. The CDR3 contains 15 residues. Looked up from germline, CDR1 is SGHVS and CDR2 is FNYEAQ. CDR3 nucleotides: TGTGCCAGCAGCCTAAACCGGGACCCCAGAGCCGAGCAGTACTTC. This codes for CASSLNRDPRAEQYF.

J is TRBJ1-4 and V is TRBV29-1; 10 nucleotides line up with TRBD1. Germline-derived CDR1 and CDR2 are SQVTM and ANQGSEA. V was clipped by 7 bases and J by 5 bases; unmatched bases: 13. The CDR3 consists of 16 residues. CDR3 region: CSAEEVTGGLNEKLFF. The CDR3 DNA is TGCAGCGCCGAAGAAGTGACAGGGGGCCTGAATGAAAAACTGTTTTTT.

The rearrangement joins TRBV7-3 to TRBJ2-3; either TRBD1 or TRBD2 may supply D (6 bases each). The CDR3 runs to 15 residues. Looked up from germline, CDR1 is SGHTA and CDR2 is FQGTGA. Deletions cut 2 bases from V and 2 bases from J, with 11 bases between. The CDR3 loop is CASSLVGGNTDTQYF. As DNA, the CDR3 is TGTGCCAGCAGCTTAGTAGGGGGGAACACAGATACGCAGTATTTT.

V is TRBV7-8 and J is TRBJ2-7; TRBD1 matches at 7 bases. V dropped 5 bases and J dropped 2; count of bases not matched to a gene: 6. CDR1 and CDR2 from the germline V gene are SGHVS and FQNEAQ. The CDR3 covers 14 residues. DNA for the CDR3: TGTGCCAGCAGCCTAGGGGGCACAGCCTACGAGCAGTACTTC. Translating it yields CASSLGGTAYEQYF.